The present T cell receptor beta chain was sequenced within a study of blood T cell repertoires in COVID-19. Study-level information: Nucleic acid was either cDNA or gDNA, and it came from T cells, B-cell-depleted T cells, or PBMCs.

Per germline, CDR1 LGHDT and CDR2 YNNKEL (reference sequence). The V gene end was trimmed by 1 base and the J gene end by 3 bases; junction bases not matched to a gene: 3. The CDR3 totals 16 residues. Under the authors' procedure: Reference gene primer amplification yielded estimated nucleated cell counts. Clones were sequenced by immunoSEQ multiplex PCR, and TCRdb holds only the in-frame ones, with some missing. V, J and clone size are those of that table, while D and trimming were read from the DNA. The table includes roughly 150,000 clones, around 84% detected once. This receptor was taken from a woman aged 45 to 65 with acute or convalescent COVID-19. The chain is built from TRBV3-1 (or the pseudogene TRBV3-2) and TRBJ2-2; 9 nucleotides align to TRBD2. Specimen: peripheral blood. The CDR3 protein is CASSQGGGAYTGELFF. As DNA, the CDR3 is TGTGCCAGCAGCCAAGGCGGGGGGGCCTACACCGGGGAGCTGTTTTTT.